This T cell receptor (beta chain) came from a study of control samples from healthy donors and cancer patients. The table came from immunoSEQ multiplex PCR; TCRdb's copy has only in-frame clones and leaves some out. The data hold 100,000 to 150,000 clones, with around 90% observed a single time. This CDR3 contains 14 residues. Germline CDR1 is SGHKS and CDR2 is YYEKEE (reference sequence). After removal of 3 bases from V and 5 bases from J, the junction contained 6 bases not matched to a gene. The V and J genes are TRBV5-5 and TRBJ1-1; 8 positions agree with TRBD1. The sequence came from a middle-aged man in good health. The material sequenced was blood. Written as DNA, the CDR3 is TGTGCCAGCAGCTGGGGACAGGACAGAACTGAAGCTTTCTTT. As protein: CASSWGQDRTEAFF.